The clone carrying this TCR beta chain appeared a few times. V lost 3 bases to trimming and J lost 15 bases; unmatched junction nucleotides: 8. The CDR3 is 15 residues long. CDR1 and CDR2 (germline): LGHNA, YSLEER. The entry originates in a study of human T cells and chemical hapten exposure. TCRdb fed the RACE reads into MiXCR, producing one record per CDR3 protein. This table holds 370,000 or so distinct CDR3 sequences, roughly 4.8% found once. The time point here: patch test 1, 2 weeks after DPC sensitization. Treatment denoted: therapeutic diphenylcyclopropenone sensitization with weekly scalp DPC. Sample donors consisted of patients with alopecia, aged 18 to 70 years, who were suitable for DPC.

The receptor's source is a woman in her forties or fifties with alopecia areata. Some clones in this sample may be carry-over from other donors' samples. This rearrangement joins TRBV4-3 to TRBJ2-1; 16 bases align to TRBD2. The sequenced sample was whole blood, obtained in connection with sensitization to the hapten diphenylcyclopropenone (DPC). This CDR3 reads CASSHRGTSGREVFF. CDR3 nucleotides: TGCGCCAGCAGCCATCGCGGGACTAGCGGGAGGGAGGTGTTCTTC.